Listed here is a single T cell receptor (beta chain). The sample comes from a study of control samples from healthy donors and cancer patients. The CDR3 runs 13 residues. From germline, CDR1 is SGHTA and CDR2 FQGNSA. V was cut by 2 bases and J by 3 bases, with 7 bases left in between. Produced via immunoSEQ multiplex PCR; TCRdb's table is partial and in-frame only. Counted here are 60,000 to 65,000 clones, around 85% occurring once; the ten biggest clones make up roughly 5.1%. Sequenced sample: blood. The chain employs TRBV7-2 and TRBJ1-2; D remains unclear. The TCR comes from a man in his forties in good health. This chain's CDR3 is CASSLYPYYGYTF. The CDR3 DNA follows: TGTGCCAGCAGCTTATATCCGTACTATGGCTACACCTTC.